Shown below are 32 T cell receptor beta chains from a single sample sequenced in a study of T cell changes during pregnancy in multiple sclerosis. Measured with immunoSEQ multiplex PCR; TCRdb has only the in-frame clones, and not every one. Of 70,000 to 75,000 clones in the sample, roughly 90% were seen once. The sample in question was peripheral blood, obtained in the second trimester of pregnancy. These receptors were collected from a female donor with multiple sclerosis, enrolled in a pregnancy study.

V gene TRBV30 combines with J gene TRBJ2-3, with a possible D match to TRBD1 (6 bases). V was cut by 2 bases and J by 1 base, with 10 bases left in between. This CDR3 is 14 amino acids long. The V gene's germline CDR1 is GTSNPN and CDR2 SVGIG (reference sequence). The CDR3 DNA sequence: TGTGCCTGGAGTCAGGGGCGTCGCACAGATACGCAGTATTTT. This codes for CAWSQGRRTDTQYF. The whole variable domain, remainder taken from reference TRBV30 and TRBJ2-3, is SQTIHQWPATLVQPVGSPLSLECTVEGTSNPNLYWYRQAAGRGLQLLFYSVGIGQISSEVPQNLSASRPQDRQFILSSKKLLLSDSGFYLCAWSQGRRTDTQYFGPGTRLTVL.

The chain links TRBV27 to TRBJ1-2; unclear D gene. Germline CDR1 reads MNHEY; CDR2 reads SMNVEV (reference sequence). CDR3 length equals 15 residues. The V and J ends lost 6 bases and 8 bases respectively, with 22 bases between them. CDR3 loop: CASSNRASPPSGYTF. The CDR3 DNA reads TGTGCCAGCAGCAACCGGGCCAGCCCTCCTAGCGGCTACACCTTC.

The chain joins TRBV11-3 to TRBJ2-3, with TRBD2 matching over 13 bases. V lost 4 bases to trimming and J lost 8 bases; unmatched junction nucleotides: 6. The CDR3 spans 15 residues. Germline lookup yields CDR1 SGHNT and CDR2 YENEEA. The CDR3 loop reads CASSSPGTSGVTQYF. As DNA, the CDR3 is TGTGCCAGCAGCTCCCCAGGGACTAGCGGGGTTACGCAGTATTTT.

V gene TRBV7-3 combines with J gene TRBJ2-7, with D tentatively TRBD2 (6 bases). From germline, CDR1 is SGHTA and CDR2 FQGTGA. V was clipped by 3 bases and J by 0 bases, with 12 bases between them. This CDR3 comprises 15 residues. CDR3 protein: CASSLGGGSSYEQYF. The CDR3 region has the DNA TGTGCCAGCAGCTTGGGTGGAGGGAGCTCCTACGAGCAGTACTTC.

The J gene is TRBJ2-7, the V gene TRBV19; D gene uncertain. V lost 5 bases and J lost 3, with 2 bases in between. This CDR3 is 10 amino acids long. Looked up from germline, CDR1 is LNHDA and CDR2 is SQIVND (reference sequence). CDR3: CASSYYEQYF. The DNA of the CDR3 is TGTGCCAGTAGTTACTACGAGCAGTACTTC.

The gene calls are TRBV7-3 and TRBJ2-2; maybe TRBD1 (5 bases). Looked up from germline, CDR1 is SGHTA and CDR2 is FQGTGA. This CDR3 is 13 amino acids long. The germline V and J ends were trimmed by 3 bases and 7 bases, with 9 bases remaining between them. The CDR3 sequence: CASSFRGRGELFF. CDR3 DNA: TGTGCCAGCAGCTTTAGGGGCCGCGGGGAGCTGTTTTTT.

The chain uses TRBV5-1 and TRBJ1-1, with D possibly being TRBD1 (5 bases). CDR1 is SGHRS and CDR2 is YFSETQ in the germline V gene. Trimming pared 4 bases from V and 7 bases from J, leaving 14 bases between. This CDR3 region has 13 residues. CDR3 DNA: TGCGCCAGCAGCGTCAGCCCGGGACTTGAAGCTTTCTTT. Translated, it gives CASSVSPGLEAFF. Complete variable domain (other parts from reference TRBV5-1 and TRBJ1-1): KAGVTQTPRYLIKTRGQQVTLSCSPISGHRSVSWYQQTPGQGLQFLFEYFSETQRNKGNFPGRFSGRQFSNSRSEMNVSTLELGDSALYLCASSVSPGLEAFFGQGTRLTVV.

The chain is built from TRBV5-4 and TRBJ2-5, with TRBD2 identical over 7 bases. CDR1 is SGHNT and CDR2 is YYREEE in the germline V gene (reference sequence). The trim removed 3 bases at V and 3 bases at J, leaving 14 bases unmatched. The CDR3 length is 17 residues. The CDR3 spells CASSSLRARTREETQYF. The CDR3 DNA sequence: TGTGCCAGCAGCTCCCTTCGGGCCCGGACTAGAGAAGAGACCCAGTACTTC.

The chain combines TRBV28 with TRBJ1-4; weak D call: TRBD1 (5 bases). The V end lost 4 bases, the J end lost 5 bases, and 14 bases lay between the germline ends. Looked up from germline, CDR1 is MDHEN and CDR2 is SYDVKM. CDR3 length: 15 amino acids. CDR3 loop: CASSSPWAGNEKLFF. The CDR3 DNA sequence: TGTGCCAGCAGTTCCCCCTGGGCAGGGAATGAAAAACTGTTTTTT.

The rearrangement joins TRBV21-1 to TRBJ2-2; the D segment call TRBD1 is taken from the table without a DNA check. TRBV21-1 is assigned pseudogene status. The CDR3 is 17 residues long. The CDR3 coding sequence is TGTGCCAGCAGCAAATTAAGGACAGGACCGAACACCGGGGAGCTGTTTTTT. Encoded protein: CASSKLRTGPNTGELFF.

The chain uses TRBV7-6 and TRBJ2-7; 13 bases are a match to TRBD2. This CDR3 comprises 16 residues. Trimming cost V 5 bases and J 4 bases; bases outside gene matches: 8. Germline CDR1 is SGHVS and CDR2 is FNYEAQ. The CDR3 DNA follows: TGTGCCAGCAGCACCGGGACTAGCGGGGCCGGATACGAGCAGTACTTC. Translation gives CASSTGTSGAGYEQYF.

V usage is TRBV18 and J usage is TRBJ1-1; 8 bases fit TRBD1. With V trimmed by 2 bases and J by 3 bases, 5 bases remained unmatched. The germline gives CDR1 KGHSH, CDR2 LQKENI. The length of the CDR3 is 15 residues. The CDR3 spells CASSPIAGGDTEAFF. The CDR3 coding sequence is TGTGCCAGCTCACCAATCGCAGGGGGCGACACTGAAGCTTTCTTT.

This clone was counted once. V gene TRBV27 combines with J gene TRBJ2-3; D remains unclear. CDR1 and CDR2 from the germline V gene are MNHEY and SMNVEV (reference sequence). The CDR3 length is 11 residues. V was clipped by 8 bases and J by 3 bases, with 6 bases between them. This CDR3 reads CASGRTDTQYF. The CDR3 bases are TGTGCCAGCGGGCGAACAGATACGCAGTATTTT.

This chain connects TRBV4-3 to TRBJ2-3; 9 bases match TRBD2. V was pared by 6 bases and J by 3 bases, with 7 bases of the junction left unmatched. Germline V gene lookup returns CDR1 LGHNA and CDR2 YSLEER. The CDR3 runs to 15 residues. In DNA, the CDR3 is TGCGCCAGCAGGACCGGGACTAGCCCTACAGATACGCAGTATTTT. Its protein is CASRTGTSPTDTQYF.

The chain uses TRBV7-2 and TRBJ1-5; 7 nucleotides align to TRBD1. Germline lookup yields CDR1 SGHTA and CDR2 FQGNSA. The CDR3 length is 14 residues. The ends lost 2 bases at V and 6 bases at J; junction bases unmatched: 4. CDR3 in amino acids: CASSLRQGGQPQHF. CDR3 in DNA: TGTGCCAGCAGCTTAAGACAGGGAGGTCAGCCCCAGCATTTT.

The V call is TRBV15, the J call TRBJ2-4; 8 positions agree with TRBD2. Per germline, CDR1 LNHNV and CDR2 YYDKDF (reference sequence). Trimming removed 1 base from V and 6 bases from J; junction bases left unmatched: 8. CDR3 length: 16 amino acids. CDR3 protein: CATSRVVAGKGNIQYF. The CDR3 DNA is TGTGCCACCAGCAGAGTAGTAGCGGGAAAGGGAAACATTCAGTACTTC.

The chain employs TRBV27 and TRBJ2-2; TRBD2 matches at 10 bases. The CDR3 contains 15 residues. The V segment lost 4 bases and the J segment 7 bases; nucleotides outside the gene matches: 6. Germline CDR1 and CDR2: MNHEY and SMNVEV (reference sequence). As DNA, the CDR3 is TGTGCCAGCAGTTCCGGGACTAGCGCGGTCGGGGAGCTGTTTTTT. Its protein product is CASSSGTSAVGELFF.

The chain uses TRBV18 and TRBJ2-7, with D possibly TRBD2 on 6 matching bases. Germline V gives CDR1 KGHSH, CDR2 LQKENI. The V end lost 5 bases, the J end lost 6 bases, and 23 bases lay between the germline ends. This CDR3 is 16 amino acids long. CDR3 DNA sequence: TGTGCCAGCTCAGCTAGACTAGTCCTCAAACCAACCGAGCAGTACTTC. Protein sequence: CASSARLVLKPTEQYF.

The chain is built from TRBV11-3 and TRBJ2-5; D ambiguous. V was shortened by 5 bases and J by 0 bases, with 13 bases between the two germline ends. CDR3 length equals 15 residues. Per the germline V gene, CDR1 is SGHNT and CDR2 is YENEEA. DNA for the CDR3: TGTGCCAGCAGCCGACGTGGGCGAAACCAAGAGACCCAGTACTTC. It specifies CASSRRGRNQETQYF.

There are a few counts of this clone. V and J are TRBV18 and TRBJ1-4; 10 bases map to TRBD1. This CDR3 is 15 amino acids long. In germline, CDR1 is KGHSH, CDR2 LQKENI. The trim removed 2 bases at V and 5 bases at J, leaving 2 bases unmatched. CDR3 nucleotides: TGTGCCAGCTCACCAATGGGACAGGGGAATGAAAAACTGTTTTTT. It is translated as CASSPMGQGNEKLFF.

This sequence joins TRBV7-6 and TRBJ2-7; TRBD1 aligns across 8 bases. Germline assignment: CDR1 SGHVS and CDR2 FNYEAQ. V shed 5 bases, J shed 6 bases, and the junction held 9 bases outside the gene matches. This CDR3 spans 14 amino acids. The CDR3 reads CASSHGQGVSEQYF. In DNA, the CDR3 is TGTGCCAGCAGCCATGGACAGGGAGTGAGCGAGCAGTACTTC.

Concerning this clone itself: This same CDR3 is encoded by further DNA sequences in the sample. The chain uses TRBV6-5 and TRBJ1-5; D remains unclear. Germline V gene data show CDR1 as MNHEY and CDR2 as SVGAGI. There are 14 residues in the CDR3. Trimming took off 2 bases at V and 0 bases at J, with 5 bases between the two ends. The CDR3 here is CASSYRGSNQPQHF. CDR3 sequence (DNA): TGTGCCAGCAGTTACCGAGGTAGCAATCAGCCCCAGCATTTT.

The chain recombines TRBV9 with TRBJ2-6; D uncertain. The CDR3 consists of 17 residues. The germline V gene encodes CDR1 SGDLS and CDR2 YYNGEE. Trimming shortened V by 0 bases and J by 0 bases, and 10 bases separated the two germline ends. CDR3 coding DNA: TGTGCCAGCAGCGTAGAGCTCGATTTCTCTGGGGCCAACGTCCTGACTTTC. This codes for CASSVELDFSGANVLTF.

The count of this clone is one. J is TRBJ1-2 and V is TRBV6-1; D possibly corresponds to TRBD1 (5 bases). This CDR3 is built from 14 residues. V shed 4 bases and J shed 8 bases, with 17 bases lying between them. Per germline, CDR1 MNHNS and CDR2 SASEGT. The CDR3 loop reads CASSAGRERLGYTF. Written as DNA, the CDR3 is TGTGCCAGCAGTGCTGGCAGGGAAAGGCTGGGCTACACCTTC.

V gene TRBV27 combines with J gene TRBJ2-3; D gene uncertain. Germline loops: CDR1 MNHEY, CDR2 SMNVEV (reference sequence). V was cut by 3 bases and J by 2 bases, with 9 bases left in between. This CDR3 is 14 amino acids long. The CDR3 sequence: CASSFSRITDTQYF. Written as DNA, the CDR3 is TGTGCCAGCAGTTTTTCCAGGATCACAGATACGCAGTATTTT.

The V and J genes are TRBV27 and TRBJ2-7, with 7 bases matching TRBD2. Looked up from germline, CDR1 is MNHEY and CDR2 is SMNVEV (reference sequence). Trimming removed 2 bases from V and 3 bases from J; junction bases left unmatched: 4. The CDR3 has 14 amino acids. The CDR3 DNA reads as TGTGCCAGCAGTTTAGAAGCGGGATACTACGAGCAGTACTTC. Its translation is CASSLEAGYYEQYF.

This rearrangement joins TRBV6-5 to TRBJ2-7; TRBD2 is a possible D gene (6 bases). The V gene's germline CDR1 is MNHEY and CDR2 SVGAGI. CDR3 length: 16 amino acids. The V end was cut by 0 bases, the J end by 7 bases, with 19 bases between. The CDR3: CASSYSLAGFPVEQYF. In DNA form, the CDR3 reads TGTGCCAGCAGTTACTCTCTTGCGGGGTTTCCGGTTGAGCAGTACTTC.

The genes are TRBV4-3 and TRBJ2-5, with 8 bases matching TRBD1. The CDR3 is 16 amino acids. CDR1 and CDR2 from the germline V gene are LGHNA and YSLEER. V dropped 0 bases and J dropped 1; count of bases not matched to a gene: 4. The CDR3 reads CASSQDGQGSQETQYF. CDR3 coding DNA: TGCGCCAGCAGCCAAGATGGACAGGGCTCCCAAGAGACCCAGTACTTC.

The chain couples TRBV18 to TRBJ2-5, with 7 bases that match TRBD1. The CDR3 is 14 amino acids. Germline CDR1 is KGHSH and CDR2 is LQKENI. The V segment lost 3 bases and the J segment 2 bases; nucleotides outside the gene matches: 3. CDR3 sequence reads: CASSPEGQQETQYF. The CDR3 DNA sequence: TGTGCCAGCTCACCCGAGGGACAGCAAGAGACCCAGTACTTC.

The chain combines TRBV9 with TRBJ2-2; D possibly corresponds to TRBD2 (6 bases). The CDR3 is made up of 16 amino acids. V was pared by 0 bases and J by 4 bases, with 13 bases between. Germline V gene lookup returns CDR1 SGDLS and CDR2 YYNGEE. This CDR3 reads CASSVGRGLSTGELFF. The CDR3 DNA reads as TGTGCCAGCAGCGTAGGGAGGGGCTTGAGCACCGGGGAGCTGTTTTTT.

V gene TRBV5-4 combines with J gene TRBJ2-7; 8 bases agree with TRBD2. The length of the CDR3 is 14 residues. Germline V gives CDR1 SGHNT, CDR2 YYREEE (reference sequence). J was trimmed by 5 bases and V by 0 bases; bases with no gene match: 4. The CDR3 DNA sequence: TGTGCCAGCAGCTTGGCCAGCGGGGGCAACGAGCAGTACTTC. Its translation: CASSLASGGNEQYF. The complete variable domain, with remaining parts taken from reference TRBV5-4 and TRBJ2-7, reads ETGVTQSPTHLIKTRGQQVTLRCSSQSGHNTVSWYQQALGQGPQFIFQYYREEENGRGNFPPRFSGLQFPNYSSELNVNALELDDSALYLCASSLASGGNEQYFGPGTRLTVT.

The count of this clone is one. The chain is built from TRBV7-9 and TRBJ1-2, with 11 positions matching TRBD1. V dropped 5 bases and J dropped 3; count of bases not matched to a gene: 5. This CDR3 comprises 15 residues. CDR1 and CDR2 from the germline V gene are SEHNR and FQNEAQ (reference sequence). Written as DNA, the CDR3 is TGTGCCAGCAGCCCCGGGACAGGGGGTCACTATGGCTACACCTTC. The encoded protein is CASSPGTGGHYGYTF.